This TCR beta chain derives from a study of chemoradiotherapy in HPV16-positive cancers (dated 2022 in TCRdb). Regarding the research as a whole: Candidate HPV-specific T-cell clones and common TCR motifs were defined by functional T-cell assays performed on cells from a couple of HPV16-positive patients. Whether T-cell immunity against the HPV oncoproteins E6 and E7 changes during chemoradiotherapy and whether survival is affected by this immunity were examined in the study. TCR repertoires from roughly 87 patients with HPV-related cancers were then used to track the candidate HPV-specific TCRs and motifs.

The full study reports these points: Expansion of candidate HPV-specific clones and E7-related TCR motifs was observed in the tumor microenvironment during treatment, whereas no such expansion was observed for non-HPV-specific T cells. The survival association was reported for HPV16-positive patients, and the functional definition of HPV-specific T cells was derived from only a couple of HPV16-positive patients. In HPV16-positive patients, expansion of HPV-responsive T cells during chemoradiotherapy was found to be associated with improved recurrence-free survival.

V lost 6 bases and J lost 4 bases; the stretch between them is 13 bases long. Reading the germline V gene gives CDR1 SGHAT and CDR2 FQNNGV. Including cysteine and phenylalanine, the CDR3 has 14 amino acids. The retained sequence is limited to the CDR3, 42 bases, with the frame set at the first base. Repertoires were sampled repeatedly over the course of chemoradiotherapy so that clonal expansion in the tumor microenvironment could be followed. Receptors were amplified or captured by the immunoSEQ multiplex PCR assay. TCRdb retrieved this table from immuneACCESS and kept in-frame rearrangements only. Not all clones are present; in checked studies, unresolved V genes account for under half, and no reason is known for the remainder. In all, the sample holds around 40,000 clones, and around 82% of those were seen once. Under 5.5% of the sample goes to the ten largest clones. As regards this clone: Its cognate antigen has yet to be identified. No base quality information exists; no much larger clone differs at one position.

The chain couples TRBV11-2 to TRBJ2-1, and perhaps TRBD2 as D gene, on 5 matching bases. The material sequenced was blood, taken from a patient who underwent chemoradiotherapy. This clonotype was obtained from a human donor with HPV-associated anogenital cancer. The CDR3 corresponds to CASSLGDFYNEQFF. The nucleotide sequence reads TGTGCCAGCAGTCTCGGGGATTTTTACAATGAGCAGTTCTTC. The variable domain in full, with residues beyond the CDR3 obtained from the reference TRBV11-2 and TRBJ2-1 genes, is EAGVAQSPRYKIIEKRQSVAFWCNPISGHATLYWYQQILGQGPKLLIQFQNNGVVDDSQLPKDRFSAERLKGVDSTLKIQPAKLEDSAVYLCASSLGDFYNEQFFGPGTRLTVL.